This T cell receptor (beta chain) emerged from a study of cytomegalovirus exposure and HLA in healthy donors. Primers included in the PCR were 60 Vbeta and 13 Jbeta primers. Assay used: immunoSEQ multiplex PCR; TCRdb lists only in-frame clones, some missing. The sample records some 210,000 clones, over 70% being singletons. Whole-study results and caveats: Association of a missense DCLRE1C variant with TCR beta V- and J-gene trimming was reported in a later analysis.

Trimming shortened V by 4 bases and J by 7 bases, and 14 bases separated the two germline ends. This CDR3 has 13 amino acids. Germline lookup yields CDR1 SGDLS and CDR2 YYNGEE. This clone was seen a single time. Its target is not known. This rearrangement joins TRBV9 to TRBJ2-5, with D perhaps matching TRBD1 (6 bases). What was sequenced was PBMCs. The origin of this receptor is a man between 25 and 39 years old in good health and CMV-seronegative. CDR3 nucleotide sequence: TGTGCCAGCAGCATAGACGAAGGGGGGACCCAGTACTTC. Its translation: CASSIDEGGTQYF.